This TCR beta chain was captured in a study of T cells after yellow fever vaccination. Overall study: For low cell numbers, libraries were made with SMART-Seq v4 Ultra Low Input.

V trimming: 3 bases; J trimming: 2 bases; junction bases outside the gene matches: 4. The CDR3 has 15 amino acids. TCR cDNA, made by 5'RACE template switching, carried an added universal primer site and UMIs. A single record per CDR3 protein comes from TCRdb applying MiXCR to the 5' RACE reads. The top ten clones hold about 15% of a sample with approximately 600,000 distinct CDR3 sequences, around 12% of them seen once. This clonotype was sampled from a man younger than 45 who received the YFV17D yellow fever vaccine. Specimen: PBMCs, collected on the day of the yellow fever booster vaccination. J is TRBJ2-3 and V is TRBV12-3 or TRBV12-4; the match to TRBD2 covers 8 bases. The chain's CDR3 is CASSFQAGATDTQYF. DNA for the CDR3: TGTGCCAGCAGTTTTCAAGCGGGAGCCACAGATACGCAGTATTTT.